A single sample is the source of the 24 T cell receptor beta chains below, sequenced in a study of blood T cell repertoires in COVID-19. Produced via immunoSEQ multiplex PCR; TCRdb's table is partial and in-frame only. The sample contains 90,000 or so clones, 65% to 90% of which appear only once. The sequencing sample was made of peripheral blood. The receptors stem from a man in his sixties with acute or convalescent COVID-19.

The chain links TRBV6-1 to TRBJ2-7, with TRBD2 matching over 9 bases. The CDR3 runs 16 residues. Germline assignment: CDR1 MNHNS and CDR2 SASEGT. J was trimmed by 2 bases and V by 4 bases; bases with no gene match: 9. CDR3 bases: TGTGCCAGCAGTGGCCCGGGACTAGCCAGTACCTACGAGCAGTACTTC. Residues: CASSGPGLASTYEQYF.

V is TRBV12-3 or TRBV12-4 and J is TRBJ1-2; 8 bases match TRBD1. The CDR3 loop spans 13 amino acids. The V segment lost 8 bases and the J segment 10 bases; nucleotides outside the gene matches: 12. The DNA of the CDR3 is TGTGCCAGCTCCCCGGGACAGGCTATGGTCTACACCTTC. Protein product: CASSPGQAMVYTF.

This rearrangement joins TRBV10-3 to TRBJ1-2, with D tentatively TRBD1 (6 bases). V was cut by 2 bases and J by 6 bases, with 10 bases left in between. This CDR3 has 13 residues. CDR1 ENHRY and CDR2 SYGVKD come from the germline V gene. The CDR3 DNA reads TGTGCCATCAGTGAGGGGCAGGGGAATGGCTACACCTTC. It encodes CAISEGQGNGYTF.

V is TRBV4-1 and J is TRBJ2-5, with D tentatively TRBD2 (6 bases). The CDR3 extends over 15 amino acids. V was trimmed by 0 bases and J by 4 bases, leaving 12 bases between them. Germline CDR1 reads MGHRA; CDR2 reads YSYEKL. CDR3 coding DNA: TGCGCCAGCAGCCAAGATCTTCGCGGGACAGAGACCCAGTACTTC. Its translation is CASSQDLRGTETQYF.

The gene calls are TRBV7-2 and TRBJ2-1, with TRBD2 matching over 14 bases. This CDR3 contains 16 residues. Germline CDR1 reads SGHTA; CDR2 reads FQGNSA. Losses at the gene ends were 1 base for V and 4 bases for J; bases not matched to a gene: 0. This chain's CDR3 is CASSLGLAGGYNEQFF. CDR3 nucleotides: TGTGCCAGCAGCTTAGGACTAGCGGGGGGGTACAATGAGCAGTTCTTC.

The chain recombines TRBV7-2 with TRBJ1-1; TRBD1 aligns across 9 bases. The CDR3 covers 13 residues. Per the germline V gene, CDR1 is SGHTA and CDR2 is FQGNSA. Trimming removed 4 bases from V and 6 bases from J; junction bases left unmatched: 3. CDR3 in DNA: TGTGCCAGCAGCTCCACAGGGGGCTCTGAAGCTTTCTTT. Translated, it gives CASSSTGGSEAFF.

The CDR3 region has the DNA TGTGCCAGCAGCCCTAGGTTACTTACGACGGAGACCCAGTACTTC. Translated: CASSPRLLTTETQYF. V gene TRBV27 combines with J gene TRBJ2-5; no clear D. Trimming removed 6 bases from V and 5 bases from J, with 19 bases in between. Germline V lookup: CDR1 MNHEY, CDR2 SMNVEV (reference sequence). The CDR3 is made up of 15 amino acids.

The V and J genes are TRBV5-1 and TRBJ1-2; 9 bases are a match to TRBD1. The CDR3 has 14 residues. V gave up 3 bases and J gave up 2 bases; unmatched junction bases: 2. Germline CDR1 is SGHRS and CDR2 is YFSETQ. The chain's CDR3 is CASSYGTGNYGYTF. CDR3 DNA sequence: TGCGCCAGCAGCTATGGGACAGGGAACTATGGCTACACCTTC.

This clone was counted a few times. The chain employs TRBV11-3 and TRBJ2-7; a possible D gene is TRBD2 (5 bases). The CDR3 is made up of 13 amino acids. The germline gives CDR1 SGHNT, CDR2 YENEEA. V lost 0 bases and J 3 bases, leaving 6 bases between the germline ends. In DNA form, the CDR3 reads TGTGCCAGCAGCTTAGACGGGAACTACGAGCAGTACTTC. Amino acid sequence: CASSLDGNYEQYF.

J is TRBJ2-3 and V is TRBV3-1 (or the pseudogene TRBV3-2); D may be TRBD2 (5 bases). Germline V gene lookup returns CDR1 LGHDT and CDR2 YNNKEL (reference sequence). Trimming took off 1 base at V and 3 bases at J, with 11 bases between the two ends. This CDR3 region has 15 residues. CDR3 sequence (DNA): TGTGCCAGCAGCCAAGGGTCTAGCAGAACAGATACGCAGTATTTT. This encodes CASSQGSSRTDTQYF.

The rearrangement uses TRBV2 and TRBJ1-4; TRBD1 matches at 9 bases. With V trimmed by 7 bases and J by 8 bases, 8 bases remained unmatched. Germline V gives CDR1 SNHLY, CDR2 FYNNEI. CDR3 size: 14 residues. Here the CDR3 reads CASMIRDRAEKLFF. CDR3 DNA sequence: TGTGCCAGCATGATCCGGGACAGGGCCGAAAAACTGTTTTTT.

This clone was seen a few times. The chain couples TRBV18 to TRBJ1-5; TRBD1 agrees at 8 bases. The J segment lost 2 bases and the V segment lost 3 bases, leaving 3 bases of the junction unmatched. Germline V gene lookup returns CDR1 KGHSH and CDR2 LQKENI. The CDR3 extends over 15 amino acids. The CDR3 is CASSPGQAGNQPQHF. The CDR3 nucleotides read TGTGCCAGCTCACCGGGACAGGCGGGCAATCAGCCCCAGCATTTT. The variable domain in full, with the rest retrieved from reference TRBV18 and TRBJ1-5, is NAGVMQNPRHLVRRRGQEARLRCSPMKGHSHVYWYRQLPEEGLKFMVYLQKENIIDESGMPKERFSAEFPKEGPSILRIQQVVRGDSAAYFCASSPGQAGNQPQHFGDGTRLSIL.

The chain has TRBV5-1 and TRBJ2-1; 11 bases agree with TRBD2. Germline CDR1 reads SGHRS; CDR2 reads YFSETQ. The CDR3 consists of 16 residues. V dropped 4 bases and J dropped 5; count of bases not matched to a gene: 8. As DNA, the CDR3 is TGCGCCAGCAGCGGCGGAGGGACTAGCGGAAACAATGAGCAGTTCTTC. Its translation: CASSGGGTSGNNEQFF.

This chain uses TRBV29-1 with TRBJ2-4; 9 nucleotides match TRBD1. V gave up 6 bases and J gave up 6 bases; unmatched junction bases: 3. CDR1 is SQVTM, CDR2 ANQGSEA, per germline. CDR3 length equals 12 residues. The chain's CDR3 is CSVTGQGNIQYF. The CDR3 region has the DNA TGCAGCGTGACGGGACAGGGAAACATTCAGTACTTC.

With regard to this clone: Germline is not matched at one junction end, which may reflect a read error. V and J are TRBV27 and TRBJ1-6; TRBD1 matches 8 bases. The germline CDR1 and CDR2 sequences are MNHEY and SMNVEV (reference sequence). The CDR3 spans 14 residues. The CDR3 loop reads CASSKDRGGSLLHF. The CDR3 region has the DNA TGTGCCAGCAGTAAAGACAGGGGCGGGTCACTCCTCCACTTT.

DNA for the CDR3: TGTGCCAGCAGTCGGACTAGCGGGAAGACGGGGTTCAGCACCGGGGAGCTGTTTTTT. Residues: CASSRTSGKTGFSTGELFF. The gene calls are TRBV6-6 and TRBJ2-2, with 12 bases lining up with TRBD2. The CDR3 extends over 19 amino acids. V was clipped by 5 bases and J by 4 bases; unmatched bases: 14. Germline V CDR1 and CDR2: MNHNY, SVGAGI (reference sequence).

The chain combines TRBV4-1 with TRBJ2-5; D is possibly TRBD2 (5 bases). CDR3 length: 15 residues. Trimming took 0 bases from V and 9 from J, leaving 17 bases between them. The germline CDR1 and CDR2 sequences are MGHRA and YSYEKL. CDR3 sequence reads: CASSQERGQRWSQYF. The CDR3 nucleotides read TGCGCCAGCAGCCAAGAACGCGGGCAGAGGTGGTCCCAGTACTTC.

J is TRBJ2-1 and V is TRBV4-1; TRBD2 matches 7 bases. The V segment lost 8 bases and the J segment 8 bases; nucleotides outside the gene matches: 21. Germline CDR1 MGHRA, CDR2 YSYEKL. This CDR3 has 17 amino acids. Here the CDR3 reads CASCSHPLRTRSDEQFF. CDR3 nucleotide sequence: TGCGCCAGCTGTTCTCACCCGTTAAGGACTAGGTCGGATGAGCAGTTCTTC.

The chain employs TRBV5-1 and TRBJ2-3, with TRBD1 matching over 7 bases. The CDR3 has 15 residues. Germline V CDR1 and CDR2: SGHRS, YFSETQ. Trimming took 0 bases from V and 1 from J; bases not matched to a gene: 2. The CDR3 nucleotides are TGCGCCAGCAGCTTGGGACAGGGCCGCACAGATACGCAGTATTTT. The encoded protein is CASSLGQGRTDTQYF. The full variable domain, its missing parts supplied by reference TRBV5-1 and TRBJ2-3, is KAGVTQTPRYLIKTRGQQVTLSCSPISGHRSVSWYQQTPGQGLQFLFEYFSETQRNKGNFPGRFSGRQFSNSRSEMNVSTLELGDSALYLCASSLGQGRTDTQYFGPGTRLTVL.

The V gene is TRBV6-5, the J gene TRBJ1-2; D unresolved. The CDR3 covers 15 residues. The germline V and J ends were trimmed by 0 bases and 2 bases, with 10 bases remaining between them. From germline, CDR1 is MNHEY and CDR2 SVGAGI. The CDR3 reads CASSYSPGKNYGYTF. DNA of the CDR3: TGTGCCAGCAGTTACTCCCCCGGGAAAAACTATGGCTACACCTTC.

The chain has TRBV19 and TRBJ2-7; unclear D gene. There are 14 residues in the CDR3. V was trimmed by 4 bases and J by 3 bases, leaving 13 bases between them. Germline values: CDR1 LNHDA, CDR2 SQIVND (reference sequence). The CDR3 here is CASSSRGAFYEQYF. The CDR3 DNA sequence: TGTGCCAGTAGTAGCCGCGGAGCTTTCTACGAGCAGTACTTC.

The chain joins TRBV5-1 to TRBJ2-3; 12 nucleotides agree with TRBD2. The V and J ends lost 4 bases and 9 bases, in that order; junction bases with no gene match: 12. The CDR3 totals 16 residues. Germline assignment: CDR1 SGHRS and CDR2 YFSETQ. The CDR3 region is CASSLGTSGSPGTQYF. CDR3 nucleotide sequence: TGCGCCAGCAGCCTAGGGACTAGCGGGTCCCCCGGGACGCAGTATTTT.

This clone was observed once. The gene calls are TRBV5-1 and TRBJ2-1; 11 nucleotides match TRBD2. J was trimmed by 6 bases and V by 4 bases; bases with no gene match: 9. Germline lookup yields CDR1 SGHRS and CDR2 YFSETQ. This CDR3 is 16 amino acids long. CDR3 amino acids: CASSPLAGGPSNEQFF. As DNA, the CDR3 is TGCGCCAGCAGCCCCCTAGCGGGAGGTCCCTCCAATGAGCAGTTCTTC. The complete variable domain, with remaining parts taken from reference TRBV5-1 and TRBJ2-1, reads KAGVTQTPRYLIKTRGQQVTLSCSPISGHRSVSWYQQTPGQGLQFLFEYFSETQRNKGNFPGRFSGRQFSNSRSEMNVSTLELGDSALYLCASSPLAGGPSNEQFFGPGTRLTVL.

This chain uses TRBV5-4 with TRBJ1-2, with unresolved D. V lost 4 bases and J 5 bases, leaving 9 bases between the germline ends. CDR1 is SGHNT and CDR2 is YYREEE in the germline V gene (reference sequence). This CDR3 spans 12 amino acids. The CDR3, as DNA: TGTGCCAGCAGCCAAGTACGGTATGGCTACACCTTC. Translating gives CASSQVRYGYTF.